What follows are 26 T cell receptor beta chains derived from one specimen sequenced in a study of T cells expressing NK-cell markers. Each CDR3 protein gets one entry in TCRdb, which reprocessed the 5' RACE reads and gives no DNA. The sample yields roughly 180,000 distinct CDR3 sequences, of which the top ten take up over 20%. The sample consisted of blood T cells: a sorted CD56 or NKG2C T cell subset, CD4+ or CD8+ T cells, or bulk PBMC T cells (not recorded which). The receptors stem from a man between 18 and 69 years old in good health.

The rearrangement uses TRBV6-5 and TRBJ1-6; TCRdb indicates TRBD1, and absent DNA this call remains unverified. Looked up from germline, CDR1 is MNHEY and CDR2 is SVGAGI. The CDR3 has 15 amino acids. CDR3 sequence reads: CASSPRDIFSSPLHF.

The V gene is TRBV7-9, the J gene TRBJ1-1; TCRdb's assignment of TRBD1 cannot be checked, as there is no DNA. CDR1 is SEHNR and CDR2 is FQNEAQ in the germline V gene (reference sequence). This CDR3 spans 13 amino acids. The CDR3 reads CASSLVGDTEAFF.

The chain uses TRBV12-3 or TRBV12-4 and TRBJ1-4; TCRdb lists TRBD1, though no DNA is available to test this call. The CDR3 has 14 amino acids. The CDR3 here is CASKATGWNEKLFF.

The V and J genes are TRBV2 and TRBJ2-7; without DNA, the TCRdb call of TRBD1 cannot be checked. The CDR3 length is 13 residues. Germline CDR1 reads SNHLY; CDR2 reads FYNNEI. The CDR3 sequence: CASSEGVSYEQYF.

V and J are TRBV27 and TRBJ2-7; TCRdb selects TRBD1, and the lack of DNA leaves this call unchecked. CDR3 length equals 15 residues. Germline V lookup: CDR1 MNHEY, CDR2 SMNVEV (reference sequence). The CDR3 loop is CASSHTTPTGYEQYF.

The V and J genes are TRBV5-1 and TRBJ2-3; TCRdb reports TRBD2, a call that lacks DNA to check it against. The CDR3 covers 16 residues. Germline values: CDR1 SGHRS, CDR2 YFSETQ. CDR3 amino acids: CASSAGLAGFYDTQYF.

The chain combines TRBV28 with TRBJ2-3; lacking DNA, the TRBD2 call made by TCRdb goes unchecked. The germline gives CDR1 MDHEN, CDR2 SYDVKM. The CDR3 runs to 14 residues. The CDR3 sequence is CATATGASTDTQYF. The entire variable domain, with the rest obtained from reference TRBV28 and TRBJ2-3, is as follows: DVKVTQSSRYLVKRTGEKVFLECVQDMDHENMFWYRQDPGLGLRLIYFSYDVKMKEKGDIPEGYSVSREKKERFSLILESASTNQTSMYLCATATGASTDTQYFGPGTRLTVL.

V is TRBV25-1 and J is TRBJ2-5; the D gene TCRdb calls, TRBD2, cannot be checked with no DNA. This CDR3 is built from 20 residues. Germline CDR1 is MGHDK and CDR2 is SYGVNS. CDR3: CASSEYRPPRLAGDQETQYF.

The genes are TRBV12-3 or TRBV12-4 and TRBJ2-7; the D gene TCRdb calls, TRBD2, cannot be checked with no DNA. The CDR3 consists of 18 residues. The CDR3 loop is CASHSLTGEGTSYNEQYF.

The CDR3 sequence is CASSYGRWTEAFF. This sequence joins TRBV12-3 or TRBV12-4 and TRBJ1-1. The CDR3 has 13 amino acids.

CDR3 amino acids: CASSVTRNTGELFF. The chain combines TRBV5-6 with TRBJ2-2. Germline V gene data show CDR1 as SGHDT and CDR2 as YYEEEE. The CDR3 runs 14 residues.

The rearrangement uses TRBV6-6 and TRBJ2-1. Germline V gives CDR1 MNHNY, CDR2 SVGAGI (reference sequence). This CDR3 region has 12 residues. CDR3 sequence: CASRASANEQFF.

The rearrangement links TRBV7-8 to TRBJ2-5; TCRdb calls TRBD1, which cannot be checked without DNA. Germline CDR1 is SGHVS and CDR2 is FQNEAQ. The CDR3 is made up of 15 amino acids. The CDR3 is CASSQMGQGPETQYF.

CDR3 in amino acids: CASSLGTVNQPQHF. The rearrangement links TRBV5-6 to TRBJ1-5; TCRdb outputs TRBD1, but without DNA this stays unchecked. The CDR3 is 14 residues long. CDR1 and CDR2 from the germline V gene are SGHDT and YYEEEE.

V and J are TRBV7-9 and TRBJ2-1. This CDR3 comprises 12 residues. Per the germline V gene, CDR1 is SEHNR and CDR2 is FQNEAQ (reference sequence). CDR3 region: CASHSEYNEQFF.

The chain joins TRBV7-6 to TRBJ2-3; checking the TCRdb D call of TRBD1 is not possible without DNA. This CDR3 region has 17 residues. Germline CDR1 and CDR2: SGHVS and FNYEAQ. CDR3 sequence reads: CASSTPRDRAPTDTQYF.

This chain uses TRBV19 with TRBJ2-7; the D gene TCRdb calls, TRBD1, cannot be checked with no DNA. CDR1 and CDR2 from the germline V gene are LNHDA and SQIVND (reference sequence). The CDR3 is made up of 15 amino acids. CDR3 region: CASSMDRGTPYEQYF. Full variable domain (missing parts from reference TRBV19 and TRBJ2-7): DGGITQSPKYLFRKEGQNVTLSCEQNLNHDAMYWYRQDPGQGLRLIYYSQIVNDFQKGDIAEGYSVSREKKESFPLTVTSAQKNPTAFYLCASSMDRGTPYEQYFGPGTRLTVT.

The chain uses TRBV2 and TRBJ1-3. This CDR3 has 15 amino acids. Germline V gene lookup returns CDR1 SNHLY and CDR2 FYNNEI. CDR3: CARKEDAYSGNTIYF.

This chain's CDR3 is CASSEGHKTEKLFF. The chain uses TRBV6-1 and TRBJ1-4. Germline-derived CDR1 and CDR2 are MNHNS and SASEGT. The CDR3 is 14 residues long.

V usage is TRBV6-1 and J usage is TRBJ2-1. This CDR3 spans 15 amino acids. Germline values: CDR1 MNHNS, CDR2 SASEGT. The CDR3 protein is CASSEDLSASNEQFF.

The V call is TRBV5-6, the J call TRBJ1-2; no DNA is available, so the TRBD1 call from TCRdb remains unchecked. The V gene's germline CDR1 is SGHDT and CDR2 YYEEEE. The CDR3 extends over 12 amino acids. CDR3 amino acids: CASSYGTYGYTF.

The chain's CDR3 is CASSPPKGLPEAFF. This chain joins TRBV12-3 or TRBV12-4 and TRBJ1-1; TCRdb selects TRBD1, and the lack of DNA leaves this call unchecked. The CDR3 loop spans 14 amino acids.

The chain is built from TRBV20-1 and TRBJ2-2. CDR1 is DFQATT and CDR2 is SNEGSKA in the germline V gene (reference sequence). There are 13 residues in the CDR3. Here the CDR3 reads CSASQENTGELFF.

V is TRBV9 and J is TRBJ1-5. CDR1 and CDR2 from the germline V gene are SGDLS and YYNGEE. The CDR3 has 14 residues. The CDR3 region is CASSVGGDNQPQHF.

The V and J genes are TRBV5-1 and TRBJ2-5; checking the TCRdb D call of TRBD1 is not possible without DNA. The germline gives CDR1 SGHRS, CDR2 YFSETQ. This CDR3 spans 15 amino acids. Here the CDR3 reads CASKNRDRGPETQYF.

The chain is built from TRBV5-6 and TRBJ2-7. The CDR3 contains 14 residues. Germline V gene lookup returns CDR1 SGHDT and CDR2 YYEEEE. CDR3: CASSLDRVAYEQYF.